The 8 T cell receptor beta chains below all came from one sample that was sequenced in a study of cytomegalovirus exposure and HLA in healthy donors. The PCR ran on 60 Vbeta and 13 Jbeta primers. Only in-frame clones appear in the TCRdb table, and some are missing; sequencing was by immunoSEQ multiplex PCR. The sample holds about 160,000 clones, 80% seen once. What was sequenced was PBMCs. Receptors were obtained from a man aged 30-40 years in good health and CMV-seronegative.

The gene calls are TRBV5-1 and TRBJ2-5, with TRBD1 identical over 12 bases. With V trimmed by 4 bases and J by 5 bases, 6 bases remained unmatched. The CDR3 spans 15 residues. In germline, CDR1 is SGHRS, CDR2 YFSETQ. Here the CDR3 reads CASSEGQGAGETQYF. CDR3 DNA sequence: TGCGCCAGCAGCGAGGGACAGGGGGCCGGTGAGACCCAGTACTTC.

The V call is TRBV13, the J call TRBJ2-3; D perhaps matches TRBD2 (6 bases). This CDR3 contains 17 residues. V lost 3 bases and J 0 bases, leaving 16 bases between the germline ends. CDR1 and CDR2 from the germline V gene are PRHDT and FYEKMQ (reference sequence). The CDR3 loop reads CASSFSGVSRSTDTQYF. In DNA form, the CDR3 reads TGTGCCAGCAGCTTTTCGGGGGTTTCCAGGAGCACAGATACGCAGTATTTT.

J is TRBJ2-1 and V is TRBV7-3, with D unresolved. V dropped 1 base and J dropped 7 bases, with 8 bases sitting between them. The V gene's germline CDR1 is SGHTA and CDR2 FQGTGA. This CDR3 has 13 residues. The CDR3 loop is CASSLIFSNEQFF. CDR3 DNA sequence: TGTGCCAGCAGCTTAATCTTCTCTAATGAGCAGTTCTTC.

This chain uses TRBV30 with TRBJ2-7; 7 positions agree with TRBD2. The CDR3 covers 12 residues. V lost 0 bases to trimming and J lost 6 bases; unmatched junction nucleotides: 2. Per the germline V gene, CDR1 is GTSNPN and CDR2 is SVGIG (reference sequence). The CDR3 here is CAWSVGEGEQYF. The CDR3 bases are TGTGCCTGGAGTGTGGGGGAGGGCGAGCAGTACTTC.

This clone was observed a single time. The rearrangement joins TRBV11-1 to TRBJ2-2, with 7 bases fitting TRBD2. CDR1 and CDR2 (germline): SGHAT, FQDESV (reference sequence). Trimming removed 4 bases from V and 5 bases from J; junction bases left unmatched: 10. The CDR3 runs to 16 residues. DNA of the CDR3: TGTGCCAGCAGCTCCCTGGGGGGGACGAGGACCGGGGAGCTGTTTTTT. Protein: CASSSLGGTRTGELFF.

J is TRBJ1-4 and V is TRBV4-3; no clear D. The V end was cut by 2 bases, the J end by 0 bases, with 7 bases between. The CDR3 runs to 15 residues. CDR1 is LGHNA and CDR2 is YSLEER in the germline V gene. The CDR3 here is CASSQLLATNEKLFF. In DNA form, the CDR3 reads TGCGCCAGCAGCCAATTGTTAGCAACTAATGAAAAACTGTTTTTT.

The chain recombines TRBV12-5 with TRBJ2-2, with D perhaps matching TRBD1 (6 bases). The germline gives CDR1 LGHNT, CDR2 FRNRAP. Trimming shortened V by 6 bases and J by 2 bases, and 10 bases separated the two germline ends. CDR3 length equals 14 residues. For the CDR3, the DNA is TGTGCTAGTGGCCCAGGGGATAACACCGGGGAGCTGTTTTTT. It translates to CASGPGDNTGELFF.

The chain couples TRBV5-4 to TRBJ2-7, with TRBD2 as a possible D gene (5 bases). Germline lookup yields CDR1 SGHNT and CDR2 YYREEE (reference sequence). The CDR3 is made up of 12 amino acids. V was cut by 3 bases and J by 4 bases, with 8 bases left in between. The CDR3 loop reads CASSSSGYEQYF. The CDR3 bases are TGTGCCAGCAGCTCAAGCGGATACGAGCAGTACTTC.